The 29 T cell receptor beta chains listed next were all sequenced from one sample in a study of CD8 T cells in ankylosing spondylitis. These receptors are not linked to any known antigen. Using its own MiXCR run on the 5' RACE reads, TCRdb lists one record per CDR3 protein. This sample yields some 800,000 distinct CDR3 sequences, of which about 10% are seen a single time; just over 0.5% belongs to the top ten. General study findings and limits: Typical of ankylosing spondylitis blood, it appeared, was a TCR beta motif of roughly eight highly homologous variants.

The sequenced sample was blood, either unsorted or a sorted T cell fraction (not recorded which). The source of these receptors is a male donor with ankylosing spondylitis.

The chain has TRBV5-4 and TRBJ2-3; D remains unclear. From germline, CDR1 is SGHNT and CDR2 YYREEE (reference sequence). Trimming took off 4 bases at V and 6 bases at J, with 18 bases between the two ends. The CDR3 has 15 amino acids. DNA for the CDR3: TGTGCCAGCAGCGGACCGGGTCAGGAGATGGATACGCAGTATTTT. It specifies CASSGPGQEMDTQYF.

This clonotype was picked up a small number of times. The V and J genes are TRBV7-6 and TRBJ2-7, with D perhaps matching TRBD2 (5 bases). CDR1 is SGHVS and CDR2 is FNYEAQ in the germline V gene. V lost 1 base to trimming and J lost 7 bases, with 17 bases between them. The CDR3 spans 15 residues. The CDR3 protein is CASSLEGFGSGEQYF. DNA of the CDR3: TGTGCCAGCAGCTTAGAGGGATTCGGGTCGGGGGAGCAGTACTTC.

This clonotype showed up many times. V gene TRBV7-9 combines with J gene TRBJ1-1; 8 bases agree with TRBD1. The CDR3 sequence is 16 residues long. Germline loops: CDR1 SEHNR, CDR2 FQNEAQ (reference sequence). V was clipped by 2 bases and J by 0 bases; unmatched bases: 5. Here the CDR3 reads CASSLSRTGMNTEAFF. The CDR3 region has the DNA TGTGCCAGCAGCTTATCTAGGACAGGGATGAACACTGAAGCTTTCTTT.

This clonotype was counted a few times. V usage is TRBV5-1 and J usage is TRBJ1-4, with TRBD1 matching 7 bases. This CDR3 is built from 14 residues. Per germline, CDR1 SGHRS and CDR2 YFSETQ. V lost 5 bases to trimming and J lost 2 bases; unmatched junction nucleotides: 3. The CDR3 DNA follows: TGCGCCAGCAGAGCAGGGGGTACTAATGAAAAACTGTTTTTT. This sequence encodes CASRAGGTNEKLFF.

This clonotype was seen a handful of times. The genes are TRBV28 and TRBJ2-7, with a tentative D call TRBD2 (5 bases). Germline V lookup: CDR1 MDHEN, CDR2 SYDVKM. This CDR3 contains 11 residues. V was cut by 8 bases and J by 7 bases, with 12 bases left in between. CDR3 DNA sequence: TGTGCCAGCCGGAGGATGGGAGAGCAGTACTTC. Its translation: CASRRMGEQYF.

The table lists this clonotype with a few counts. V usage is TRBV20-1 and J usage is TRBJ2-1; 7 bases fit TRBD2. J was trimmed by 1 base and V by 3 bases; bases with no gene match: 12. CDR3 length equals 17 residues. The germline V gene encodes CDR1 DFQATT and CDR2 SNEGSKA (reference sequence). The CDR3 DNA follows: TGCAGTGCTAGGGACCAAGCTAGCGGAAATTCCTACAATGAGCAGTTCTTC. Its translation: CSARDQASGNSYNEQFF.

V is TRBV5-5 and J is TRBJ2-7; D is ambiguous. CDR1 and CDR2 from the germline V gene are SGHKS and YYEKEE (reference sequence). The CDR3 loop spans 12 amino acids. V shed 5 bases and J shed 2 bases, with 8 bases lying between them. CDR3 sequence: CASSFTTYEQYF. The CDR3 DNA follows: TGTGCCAGCAGTTTCACAACCTACGAGCAGTACTTC.

The genes are TRBV20-1 and TRBJ2-4; TRBD2 might be the D (6 bases). From germline, CDR1 is DFQATT and CDR2 SNEGSKA (reference sequence). V lost 0 bases and J lost 0, with 12 bases in between. This CDR3 region has 16 residues. CDR3 loop: CSAREGLEGAKNIQYF. DNA of the CDR3: TGCAGTGCTAGAGAAGGATTGGAGGGAGCCAAAAACATTCAGTACTTC.

V is TRBV5-1 and J is TRBJ2-3; D gene uncertain. Per germline, CDR1 SGHRS and CDR2 YFSETQ. With 2 bases removed from V and 5 bases from J, the gap between germline ends came to 6 bases. The CDR3 spans 12 residues. CDR3 DNA sequence: TGCGCCAGCAGCTTCTTGAGAGATACGCAGTATTTT. Its protein product is CASSFLRDTQYF.

The V and J genes are TRBV5-1 and TRBJ2-7; the match to TRBD2 covers 10 bases. With V trimmed by 1 base and J by 0 bases, 7 bases remained unmatched. The CDR3 extends over 17 amino acids. Germline CDR1 reads SGHRS; CDR2 reads YFSETQ. DNA for the CDR3: TGCGCCAGCAGCTTGAGGGCTAGCGGGGGTAACTCCTACGAGCAGTACTTC. It translates to CASSLRASGGNSYEQYF. The variable domain in full, completed from reference TRBV5-1 and TRBJ2-7, reads KAGVTQTPRYLIKTRGQQVTLSCSPISGHRSVSWYQQTPGQGLQFLFEYFSETQRNKGNFPGRFSGRQFSNSRSEMNVSTLELGDSALYLCASSLRASGGNSYEQYFGPGTRLTVT.

In its sample, this clonotype was seen many times. The V gene is TRBV20-1, the J gene TRBJ1-2; D unresolved. V lost 2 bases to trimming and J lost 1 base, with 14 bases between them. Germline CDR1 is DFQATT and CDR2 is SNEGSKA (reference sequence). There are 15 residues in the CDR3. This CDR3 is CSARIPPGSNYGYTF. The CDR3 DNA is TGCAGTGCTAGAATCCCCCCCGGCAGTAACTATGGCTACACCTTC.

The J gene is TRBJ2-2, the V gene TRBV5-1, with 10 bases fitting TRBD2. The trim removed 4 bases at V and 0 bases at J, leaving 3 bases unmatched. The CDR3 runs to 16 residues. Germline loops: CDR1 SGHRS, CDR2 YFSETQ. The CDR3 loop is CASSPTSGANTGELFF. As DNA, the CDR3 is TGCGCCAGCAGCCCCACTAGCGGGGCGAACACCGGGGAGCTGTTTTTT.

This clonotype came up many times. The genes are TRBV5-1 and TRBJ2-7; TRBD1 matches 9 bases. CDR1 is SGHRS and CDR2 is YFSETQ in the germline V gene. The CDR3 extends over 13 amino acids. After removal of 3 bases from V and 3 bases from J, the junction contained 1 base not matched to a gene. The DNA of the CDR3 is TGCGCCAGCAGCTCGACAGGGGGCTACGAGCAGTACTTC. Translation: CASSSTGGYEQYF.

This chain joins TRBV30 and TRBJ2-1; no definite D call. Trimming cost V 2 bases and J 7 bases, with 15 bases left between them. This CDR3 region has 14 residues. CDR1 is GTSNPN and CDR2 is SVGIG in the germline V gene (reference sequence). CDR3 amino acids: CAWSIKGGINEQFF. As DNA, the CDR3 is TGTGCCTGGAGTATAAAGGGCGGTATAAATGAGCAGTTCTTC.

The V call is TRBV25-1, the J call TRBJ2-1; a possible D gene is TRBD2 (6 bases). The ends were cut back, 8 bases at V and 5 bases at J, with 19 bases in the middle. CDR1 is MGHDK, CDR2 SYGVNS, per germline. The length of the CDR3 is 15 residues. The CDR3 reads CASARGSGHHNEQFF. As DNA, the CDR3 is TGTGCCAGCGCCCGGGGGAGCGGGCATCACAATGAGCAGTTCTTC.

This clonotype was observed a few times. V is TRBV9 and J is TRBJ1-4; 9 bases line up with TRBD1. The ends lost 0 bases at V and 4 bases at J; junction bases unmatched: 4. The CDR3 extends over 16 amino acids. CDR1 is SGDLS and CDR2 is YYNGEE in the germline V gene. The DNA of the CDR3 is TGTGCCAGCAGCGTAGAACAGGGGGCGATTAATGAAAAACTGTTTTTT. Translation gives CASSVEQGAINEKLFF.

In its sample, this clonotype was seen a few times. The chain employs TRBV6-1 and TRBJ2-1; D perhaps matches TRBD1 (6 bases). Trimming removed 7 bases from V and 0 bases from J, with 13 bases in between. The CDR3 length is 15 residues. The germline V gene encodes CDR1 MNHNS and CDR2 SASEGT. The chain's CDR3 is CASTPNRDSYNEQFF. In nucleotides, the CDR3 is TGTGCCAGCACCCCCAACAGGGACTCCTACAATGAGCAGTTCTTC.

The chain is built from TRBV7-8 and TRBJ2-1; the D gene is possibly TRBD2 (5 bases). The CDR3 is made up of 16 amino acids. V was clipped by 1 base and J by 0 bases, with 10 bases between them. CDR1 is SGHVS, CDR2 FQNEAQ, per germline. The CDR3 coding sequence is TGTGCCAGCAGCTTAGGTGGAGGTATCTCCTACAATGAGCAGTTCTTC. Its translation: CASSLGGGISYNEQFF.

This clonotype was counted between two and nine times. The V gene is TRBV27, the J gene TRBJ2-7; D might be TRBD1 (5 bases). The CDR3 extends over 13 amino acids. V was clipped by 6 bases and J by 5 bases, with 14 bases between them. Germline loops: CDR1 MNHEY, CDR2 SMNVEV (reference sequence). The CDR3 here is CASRRAGYHEQYF. The DNA of the CDR3 is TGTGCCAGCAGACGCGCAGGGTACCACGAGCAGTACTTC.

This clonotype was observed a few times. The chain is built from TRBV2 and TRBJ2-7; D remains ambiguous. This CDR3 is 8 amino acids long. The V end lost 2 bases, the J end lost 10 bases, and 0 bases lay between the germline ends. The V gene's germline CDR1 is SNHLY and CDR2 FYNNEI. CDR3 nucleotide sequence: TGTGCCAGCAGTGAACAGTACTTC. This sequence encodes CASSEQYF.

This clonotype was observed a handful of times. The chain joins TRBV6-1 to TRBJ2-6, with D possibly TRBD2 on 6 matching bases. The germline V gene encodes CDR1 MNHNS and CDR2 SASEGT. The V end lost 8 bases, the J end lost 1 base, and 9 bases lay between the germline ends. CDR3 length equals 14 residues. CDR3 amino acids: CASRRGSGANVLTF. The DNA of the CDR3 is TGTGCCAGCCGGCGGGGATCTGGGGCCAACGTCCTGACTTTC.

This clonotype occurred a few times. The chain is built from TRBV18 and TRBJ2-3; TRBD2 matches at 10 bases. CDR1 is KGHSH and CDR2 is LQKENI in the germline V gene. V trimming: 1 base; J trimming: 6 bases; junction bases outside the gene matches: 7. There are 16 residues in the CDR3. As DNA, the CDR3 is TGTGCCAGCTCACCACAACTAGCGGGACGGGGGGATACGCAGTATTTT. It yields the protein CASSPQLAGRGDTQYF.

The table lists this clonotype with a few counts. The V call is TRBV24-1, the J call TRBJ2-3, with 7 bases fitting TRBD2. The germline V gene encodes CDR1 KGHDR and CDR2 SFDVKD. The J segment lost 1 base and the V segment lost 3 bases, leaving 6 bases of the junction unmatched. The CDR3 is 16 residues long. CDR3 bases: TGTGCCACCAGTGATCAAAACCTAGCGGGCACAGATACGCAGTATTTT. As protein: CATSDQNLAGTDTQYF.

This clonotype has more than one count but fewer than ten. The chain couples TRBV28 to TRBJ2-7; either TRBD1 or TRBD2 may supply D (7 bases each). In germline, CDR1 is MDHEN, CDR2 SYDVKM. This CDR3 spans 13 amino acids. Trimming pared 6 bases from V and 6 bases from J, leaving 15 bases between. The CDR3 DNA is TGTGCCAGCAGGGGAGGGGGCACGGTCGAGCAGTACTTC. It specifies CASRGGGTVEQYF.

This chain joins TRBV6-1 and TRBJ2-2; 7 bases are a match to TRBD1. There are 14 residues in the CDR3. The V gene end was trimmed by 6 bases and the J gene end by 4 bases; junction bases not matched to a gene: 5. Germline V gene lookup returns CDR1 MNHNS and CDR2 SASEGT. CDR3 residues: CASRRGQLTGELFF. CDR3 nucleotide sequence: TGTGCCAGCAGAAGGGGACAGCTCACCGGGGAGCTGTTTTTT.

The chain uses TRBV7-9 and TRBJ2-1, with unresolved D. From germline, CDR1 is SEHNR and CDR2 FQNEAQ (reference sequence). CDR3 length equals 11 residues. The V and J ends lost 10 bases and 10 bases respectively, with 14 bases between them. In nucleotides, the CDR3 is TGTGCCATCGAAGAAGGCTACGAGCAGTTCTTC. It translates to CAIEEGYEQFF.

This clonotype was detected only a few times. The chain has TRBV7-2 and TRBJ2-3; perhaps TRBD2 as D (5 bases). This CDR3 is built from 14 residues. Germline assignment: CDR1 SGHTA and CDR2 FQGNSA. V lost 3 bases to trimming and J lost 4 bases, with 11 bases between them. CDR3 DNA sequence: TGTGCCAGCAGCTTCGGGGTGAGTCCAGATACGCAGTATTTT. It codes for CASSFGVSPDTQYF.

This clonotype appeared many times. The CDR3 loop reads CASSGTVFNEKLFF. The CDR3 DNA follows: TGTGCCAGCAGTGGGACAGTCTTTAATGAAAAACTGTTTTTT. The chain links TRBV12-3 or TRBV12-4 to TRBJ1-4, with 7 bases lining up with TRBD1. With V trimmed by 5 bases and J by 4 bases, 4 bases remained unmatched. The length of the CDR3 is 14 residues.

This clonotype appeared many times. V usage is TRBV7-9 and J usage is TRBJ2-3; possibly TRBD1 for D (5 bases). Trimming took 9 bases from V and 8 from J, leaving 18 bases between them. The CDR3 is made up of 13 amino acids. Germline CDR1 SEHNR, CDR2 FQNEAQ (reference sequence). The CDR3 DNA is TGTGCCAGTACACGACAGAGCCAGGGTACGCAGTATTTT. It encodes CASTRQSQGTQYF.